Here is one T cell receptor (beta chain) with its context. The target of this receptor is not known. The sample holds no much larger clone one base away, and base qualities are not on file. This sample stems from a study of blood T cell repertoires in COVID-19 (dated by TCRdb to the early 2020s). Regarding the research as a whole: The collaborator samples originated in the United States, Italy and Spain and spanned the acute and convalescent phases of COVID-19. The material from the prospective study consisted of cDNA or gDNA derived from T cells, B-cell-depleted T cells, or PBMCs. The dataset comprised deeply sampled blood TCRbeta repertoires from subjects exposed to, actively infected with, or recovered from COVID-19. The repertoires were released in a freely available public database intended as a resource for research on the immune response to SARS-CoV-2. The samples were drawn from two sources: the first 160 participants of the ongoing ImmuneRACE study, and 950 to 1,500 subjects contributed by 6 global collaborators. The sample metadata nearly always contained a de-identified subject ID, COVID-19 status, age in years and sex. Where available, HLA class I and class II types were taken from metadata supplied by the sample provider and were not determined by assay-based typing. General study outcomes and caveats: The amount of clinical and demographic metadata varied by source and participant and was provided uncurated.

The V and J ends are trimmed by 2 bases and 1 base, leaving 7 bases between them. In the germline V gene (reference sequence), CDR1 corresponds to SEHNR and CDR2 to FQNEAQ. The CDR3 covers 14 residues, taking in both the cysteine and the phenylalanine. This entry keeps only the CDR3 DNA: 42 bases, framed from base 1. Whole blood was collected in K2EDTA tubes by collaborating institutions according to the institutions' own protocols. For TCRbeta analysis, collaborators shipped samples in one of three forms: frozen whole blood, isolated PBMCs, or DNA extracted from either of those sample types. TCRbeta CDR3 regions were amplified from genomic DNA using the immunoSEQ Assay, a bias-controlled multiplex PCR. In the paper's pipeline: Nucleated cell counts per sample were estimated from amplification of reference gene primers within the assay. Sequence reads were collapsed and filtered to measure the absolute abundance of every unique TCRbeta CDR3 rearrangement. Productive Simpson clonality was computed per sample as the square root of Simpson's diversity index over productive rearrangements. In its TCRdb copy, this immuneACCESS table keeps in-frame sequences only and misses some clones. Where compared with another copy, unresolved V genes explain less than half of these, and the others have no known cause. That table is the source of V, J and clone size, and D and trimming were worked out from the DNA. This sample has 95,000 to 110,000 clones in its table, and roughly nine tenths of those were observed once. Around 6% of the sample is held by the ten biggest clonotypes.

In this chain, TRBV7-9 is recombined with TRBJ2-3, with no confidently assigned D gene. The sequenced sample was peripheral blood. The source of this sequence is a human donor in a cohort sampled during active COVID-19. The nucleotides read TGTGCCAGCAGCTTATCCCCTCGCACAGATACGCAGTATTTT. This encodes CASSLSPRTDTQYF.